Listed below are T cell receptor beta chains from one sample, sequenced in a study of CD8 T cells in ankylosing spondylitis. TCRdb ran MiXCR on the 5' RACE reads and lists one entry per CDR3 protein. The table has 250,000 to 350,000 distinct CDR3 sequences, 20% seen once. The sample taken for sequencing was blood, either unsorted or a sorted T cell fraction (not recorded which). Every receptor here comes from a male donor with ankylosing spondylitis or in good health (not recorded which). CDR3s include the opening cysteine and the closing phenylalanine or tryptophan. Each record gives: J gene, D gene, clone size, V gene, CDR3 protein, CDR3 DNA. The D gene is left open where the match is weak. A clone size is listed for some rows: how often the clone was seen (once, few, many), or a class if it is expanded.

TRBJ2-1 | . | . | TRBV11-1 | CASSGPGLPIRSYNEQFF | TGTGCCAGCAGCGGTCCGGGACTCCCCATCCGCTCCTACAATGAGCAGTTCTTC
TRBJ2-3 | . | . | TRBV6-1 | CASSETSFADTQYF | TGTGCCAGCAGTGAGACTAGTTTTGCAGATACGCAGTATTTT
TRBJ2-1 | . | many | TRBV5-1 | CASSLVLEYNEQFF | TGCGCCAGCAGCTTGGTGCTAGAATACAATGAGCAGTTCTTC
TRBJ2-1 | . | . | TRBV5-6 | CASSLGGHSYNEQFF | TGTGCCAGCAGCTTGGGAGGGCACTCCTACAATGAGCAGTTCTTC
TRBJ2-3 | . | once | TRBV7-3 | CASSLTGVARGTDTQYF | TGTGCCAGCAGCTTAACAGGAGTAGCTCGGGGCACAGATACGCAGTATTTT
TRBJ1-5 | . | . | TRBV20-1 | CSAKRQPVGNQPQHF | TGCAGTGCAAAACGACAGCCCGTAGGCAATCAGCCCCAGCATTTT
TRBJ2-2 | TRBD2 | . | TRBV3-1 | CASSHAHWTSGNTGELFF | TGTGCCAGCAGCCATGCTCATTGGACTAGCGGGAACACCGGGGAGCTGTTTTTT
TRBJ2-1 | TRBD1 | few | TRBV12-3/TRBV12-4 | CASSLTGQGIHNEQFF | TGTGCCAGCAGTTTAACGGGACAGGGGATCCACAATGAGCAGTTCTTC
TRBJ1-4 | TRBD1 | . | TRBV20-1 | CSAKTGTNEKLFF | TGCAGTGCTAAGACAGGGACTAATGAAAAACTGTTTTTT
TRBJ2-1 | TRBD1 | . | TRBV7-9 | CASSLTGQGGFF | TGTGCCAGCAGCTTAACGGGACAGGGCGGTTTCTTC
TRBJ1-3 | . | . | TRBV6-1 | CASRPQGSGSGNTIYF | TGTGCCAGCAGGCCTCAGGGCTCCGGCTCTGGAAACACCATATATTTT
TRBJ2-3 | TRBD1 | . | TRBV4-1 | CASSPGWTGSTDTQYF | TGCGCCAGCAGCCCAGGGTGGACAGGGAGCACAGATACGCAGTATTTT
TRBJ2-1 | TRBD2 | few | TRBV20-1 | CSAEASKAGVGNEQFF | TGCAGTGCCGAGGCAAGTAAGGCGGGAGTGGGCAATGAGCAGTTCTTC
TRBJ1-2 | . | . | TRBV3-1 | CASSPPGPYGYTF | TGTGCCAGCAGCCCCCCAGGGCCCTATGGCTACACCTTC
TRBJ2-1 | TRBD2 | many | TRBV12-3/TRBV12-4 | CASSLTSGSHNEQFF | TGTGCCAGCAGTCTGACTAGCGGTAGCCACAATGAGCAGTTCTTC
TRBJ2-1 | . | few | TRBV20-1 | CSASRGQHNEQFF | TGCAGTGCTAGCCGAGGGCAACACAATGAGCAGTTCTTC
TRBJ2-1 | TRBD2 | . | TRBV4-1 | CASSPSGSDYNEQFF | TGCGCCAGCAGCCCTAGCGGGAGCGACTACAATGAGCAGTTCTTC
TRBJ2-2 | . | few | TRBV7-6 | CASSLGANGELFF | TGTGCCAGCAGCTTAGGTGCGAACGGGGAGCTGTTTTTT
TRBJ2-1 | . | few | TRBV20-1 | CSARVTQYNEQFF | TGCAGTGCTAGAGTAACCCAGTACAATGAGCAGTTCTTC
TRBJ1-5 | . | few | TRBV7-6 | CASSLGPTNNQPQHF | TGTGCCAGCAGCTTAGGCCCGACGAATAATCAGCCCCAGCATTTT
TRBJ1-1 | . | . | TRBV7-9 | CASSLPRVNTEAFF | TGTGCCAGCAGCCTCCCACGGGTGAACACTGAAGCTTTCTTT
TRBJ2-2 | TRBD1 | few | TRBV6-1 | CATHRTGLKNTGELFF | TGTGCCACCCACCGGACAGGGTTAAAGAACACCGGGGAGCTGTTTTTT
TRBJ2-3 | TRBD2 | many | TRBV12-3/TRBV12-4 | CASSTLAGEADTQYF | TGTGCCAGCAGTACGTTAGCGGGAGAAGCAGATACGCAGTATTTT
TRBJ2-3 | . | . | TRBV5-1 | CASSLGGAADTDTQYF | TGCGCCAGCAGCTTGGGTGGAGCGGCGGACACAGATACGCAGTATTTT
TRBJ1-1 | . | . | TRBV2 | CASSGSRDEAFF | TGTGCCAGCAGCGGATCGAGGGATGAAGCTTTCTTT
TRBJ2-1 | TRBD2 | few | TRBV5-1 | CASSIGLAGVLSSYNEQFF | TGCGCCAGCAGCATAGGACTAGCGGGAGTCCTTAGCTCCTACAATGAGCAGTTCTTC
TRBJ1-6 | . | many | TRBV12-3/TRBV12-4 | CASSLRPDYNSPLHF | TGTGCCAGCAGTTTGCGGCCTGACTATAATTCACCCCTCCACTTT
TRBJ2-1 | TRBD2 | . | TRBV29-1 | CSVLPLAGGPSNERFF | TGCAGCGTCCTTCCACTAGCGGGAGGGCCTAGCAATGAGCGGTTCTTC
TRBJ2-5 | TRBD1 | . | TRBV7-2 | CASSRDRSQETQYF | TGTGCCAGCAGCAGGGACAGGTCACAAGAGACCCAGTACTTC